This T cell receptor (beta chain) emerged from a study of identical twins. General study results and limits: Diverse VJ usage suggested most zero-insertion clonotypes were not invariant T cells. Twin pairs' shared out-of-frame alpha sequences were enriched in low generation probability. Cord blood beta clonotypes present at high abundance carried fewer insertions; no such pattern appeared in memory repertoires.

This clonotype was observed a few times. Its antigen is not known. TCRdb itself ran the 5' RACE reads through MiXCR, one entry per CDR3 protein. This sample carries some 1,700,000 distinct CDR3 sequences, 32% of them seen once, and the ten largest clones take around 0.25%. CDR1 and CDR2 from the germline V gene are DFQATT and SNEGSKA (reference sequence). The length of the CDR3 is 13 residues. Trimming stripped 3 bases from V and 3 bases from J, with 9 bases between. J is TRBJ2-1 and V is TRBV20-1, with D unclear. The sequence was obtained from a newborn girl in good health. The source material was cord blood. CDR3 residues: CSASPDSYNEQFF. The CDR3, as DNA: TGCAGTGCTAGTCCCGATAGCTACAATGAGCAGTTCTTC.